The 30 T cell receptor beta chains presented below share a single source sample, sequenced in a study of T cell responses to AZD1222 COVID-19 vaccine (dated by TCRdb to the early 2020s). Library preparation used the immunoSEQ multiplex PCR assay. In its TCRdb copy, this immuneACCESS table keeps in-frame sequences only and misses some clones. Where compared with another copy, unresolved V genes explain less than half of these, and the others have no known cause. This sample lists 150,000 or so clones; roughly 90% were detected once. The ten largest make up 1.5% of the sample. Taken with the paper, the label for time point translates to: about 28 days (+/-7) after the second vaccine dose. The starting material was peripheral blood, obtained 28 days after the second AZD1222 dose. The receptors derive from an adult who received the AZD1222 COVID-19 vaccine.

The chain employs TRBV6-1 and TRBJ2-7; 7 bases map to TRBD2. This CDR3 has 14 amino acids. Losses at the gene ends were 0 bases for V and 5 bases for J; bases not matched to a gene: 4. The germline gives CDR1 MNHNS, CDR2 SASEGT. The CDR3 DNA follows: TGTGCCAGCAGTGAAGCCGGGAGGATCCACGAGCAGTACTTC. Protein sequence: CASSEAGRIHEQYF.

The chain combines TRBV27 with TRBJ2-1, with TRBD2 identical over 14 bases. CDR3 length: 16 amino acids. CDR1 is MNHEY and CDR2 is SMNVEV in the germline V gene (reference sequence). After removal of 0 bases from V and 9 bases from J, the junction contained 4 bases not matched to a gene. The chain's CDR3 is CASSLSGTSGSIEQFF. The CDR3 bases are TGTGCCAGCAGTTTATCGGGGACTAGCGGGAGTATTGAGCAGTTCTTC.

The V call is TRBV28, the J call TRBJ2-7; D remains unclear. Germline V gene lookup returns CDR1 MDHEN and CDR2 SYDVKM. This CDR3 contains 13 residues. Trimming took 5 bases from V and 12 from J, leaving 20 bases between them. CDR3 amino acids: CASSPSDRSSRYF. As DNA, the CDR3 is TGTGCCAGCAGTCCGTCGGACCGTAGTAGTAGGTACTTC.

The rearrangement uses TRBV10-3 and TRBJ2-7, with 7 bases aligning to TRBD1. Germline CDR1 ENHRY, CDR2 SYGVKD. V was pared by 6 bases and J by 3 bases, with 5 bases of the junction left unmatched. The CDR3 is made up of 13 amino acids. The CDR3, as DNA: TGTGCCATCAGCCAGACAGGGAACTACGAGCAGTACTTC. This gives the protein CAISQTGNYEQYF.

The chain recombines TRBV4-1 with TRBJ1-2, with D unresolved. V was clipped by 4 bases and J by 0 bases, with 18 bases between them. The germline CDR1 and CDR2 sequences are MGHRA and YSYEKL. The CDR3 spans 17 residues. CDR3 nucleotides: TGCGCCAGCAGCCCGATCCGGGCAGTCCCAGCTAACTATGGCTACACCTTC. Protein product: CASSPIRAVPANYGYTF.

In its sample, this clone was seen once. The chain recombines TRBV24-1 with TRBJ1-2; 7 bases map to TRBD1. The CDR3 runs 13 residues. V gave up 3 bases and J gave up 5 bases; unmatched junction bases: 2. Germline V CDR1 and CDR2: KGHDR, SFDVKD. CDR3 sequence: CATSDPTGYGYTF. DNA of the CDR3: TGTGCCACCAGTGATCCGACAGGGTATGGCTACACCTTC.

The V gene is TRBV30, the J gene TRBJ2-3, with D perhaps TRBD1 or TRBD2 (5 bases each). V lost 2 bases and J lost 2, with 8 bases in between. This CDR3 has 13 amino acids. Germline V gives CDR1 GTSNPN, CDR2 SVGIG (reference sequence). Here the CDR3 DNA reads TGTGCCTGGAGTCCGGGACCCACAGATACGCAGTATTTT. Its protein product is CAWSPGPTDTQYF.

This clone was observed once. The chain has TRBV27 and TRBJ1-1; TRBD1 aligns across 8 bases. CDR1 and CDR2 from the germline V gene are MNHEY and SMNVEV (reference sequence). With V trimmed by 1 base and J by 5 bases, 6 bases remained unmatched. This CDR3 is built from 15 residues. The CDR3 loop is CASSLYQGASTEAFF. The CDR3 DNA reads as TGTGCCAGCAGTTTATACCAGGGGGCGAGTACTGAAGCTTTCTTT.

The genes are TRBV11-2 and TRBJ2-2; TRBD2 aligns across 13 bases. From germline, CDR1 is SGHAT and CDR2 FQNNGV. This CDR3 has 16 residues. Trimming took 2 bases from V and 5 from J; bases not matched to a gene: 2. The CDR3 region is CASSLLGLAGTGELFF. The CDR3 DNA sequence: TGTGCCAGCAGCTTATTGGGACTAGCGGGGACCGGGGAGCTGTTTTTT. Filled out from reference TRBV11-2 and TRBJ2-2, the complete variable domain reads EAGVAQSPRYKIIEKRQSVAFWCNPISGHATLYWYQQILGQGPKLLIQFQNNGVVDDSQLPKDRFSAERLKGVDSTLKIQPAKLEDSAVYLCASSLLGLAGTGELFFGEGSRLTVL.

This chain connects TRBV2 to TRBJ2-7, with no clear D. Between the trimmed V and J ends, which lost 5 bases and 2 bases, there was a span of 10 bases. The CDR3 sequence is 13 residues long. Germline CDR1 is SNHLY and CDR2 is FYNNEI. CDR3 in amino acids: CASSRPEAYEQYF. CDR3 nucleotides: TGTGCCAGCAGTAGGCCGGAAGCCTACGAGCAGTACTTC.

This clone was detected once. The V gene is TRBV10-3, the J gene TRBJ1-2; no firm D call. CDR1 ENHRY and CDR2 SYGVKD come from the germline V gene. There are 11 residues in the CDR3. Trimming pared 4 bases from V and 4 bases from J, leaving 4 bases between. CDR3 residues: CAISALYGYTF. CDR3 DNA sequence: TGTGCCATCAGTGCGCTCTATGGCTACACCTTC.

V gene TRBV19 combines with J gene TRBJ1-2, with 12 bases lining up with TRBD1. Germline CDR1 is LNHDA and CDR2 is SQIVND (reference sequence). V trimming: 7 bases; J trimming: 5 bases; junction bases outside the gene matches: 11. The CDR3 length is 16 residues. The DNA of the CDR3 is TGTGCCAGTACGGCCCGGGACAGGGGGCGCTGGTATGGCTACACCTTC. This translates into CASTARDRGRWYGYTF.

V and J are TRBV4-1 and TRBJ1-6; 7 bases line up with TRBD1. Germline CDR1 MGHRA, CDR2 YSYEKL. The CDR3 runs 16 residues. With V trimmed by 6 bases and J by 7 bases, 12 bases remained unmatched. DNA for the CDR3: TGCGCCAGCAGATGGTTAGCAGGGGGTGAGAATTCACCCCTCCACTTT. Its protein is CASRWLAGGENSPLHF.

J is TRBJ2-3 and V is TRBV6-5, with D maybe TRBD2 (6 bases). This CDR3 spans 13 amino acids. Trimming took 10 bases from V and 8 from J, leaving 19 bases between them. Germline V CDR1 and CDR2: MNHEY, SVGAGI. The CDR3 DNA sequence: TGTGCCACTGGGGGAGGTGGGTCGGCTACGCAGTATTTT. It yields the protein CATGGGGSATQYF.

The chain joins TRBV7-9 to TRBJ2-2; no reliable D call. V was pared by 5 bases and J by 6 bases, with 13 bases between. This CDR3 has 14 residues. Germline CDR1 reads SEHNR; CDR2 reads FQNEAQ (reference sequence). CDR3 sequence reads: CASSPTESAGELFF. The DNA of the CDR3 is TGTGCCAGCAGCCCTACTGAAAGCGCCGGGGAGCTGTTTTTT.

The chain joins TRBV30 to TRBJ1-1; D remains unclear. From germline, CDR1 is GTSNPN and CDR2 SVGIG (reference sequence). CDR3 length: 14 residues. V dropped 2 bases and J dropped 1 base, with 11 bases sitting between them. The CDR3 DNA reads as TGTGCCTGGAGTCCCTTGGCGGGGAACACTGAAGCTTTCTTT. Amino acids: CAWSPLAGNTEAFF.

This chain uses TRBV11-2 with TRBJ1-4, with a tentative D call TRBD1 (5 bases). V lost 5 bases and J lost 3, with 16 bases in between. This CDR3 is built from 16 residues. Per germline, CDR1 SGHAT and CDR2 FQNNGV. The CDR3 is CASSPAVRGANEKLFF. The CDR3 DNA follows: TGTGCCAGCAGCCCGGCGGTACGGGGGGCTAATGAAAAACTGTTTTTT.

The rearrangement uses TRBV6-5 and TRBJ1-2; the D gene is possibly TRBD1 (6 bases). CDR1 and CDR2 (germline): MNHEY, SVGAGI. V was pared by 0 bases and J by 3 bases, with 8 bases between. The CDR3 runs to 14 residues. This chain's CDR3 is CASSYSDSYYGYTF. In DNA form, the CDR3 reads TGTGCCAGCAGTTACTCGGACAGCTACTATGGCTACACCTTC.

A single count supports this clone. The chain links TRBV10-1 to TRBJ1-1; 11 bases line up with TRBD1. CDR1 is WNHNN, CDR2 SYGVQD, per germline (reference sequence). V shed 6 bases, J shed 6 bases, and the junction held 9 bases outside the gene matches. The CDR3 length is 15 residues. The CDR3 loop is CASSKRTGGEAEAFF. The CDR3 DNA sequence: TGCGCCAGCAGCAAAAGGACAGGGGGCGAGGCTGAAGCTTTCTTT.

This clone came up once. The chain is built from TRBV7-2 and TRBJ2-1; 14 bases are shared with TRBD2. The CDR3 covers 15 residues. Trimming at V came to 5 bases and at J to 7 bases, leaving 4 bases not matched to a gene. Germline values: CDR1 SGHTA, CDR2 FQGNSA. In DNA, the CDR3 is TGTGCCAGCAGCCGCCGGACTAGCGGGGGGAATGAGCAGTTCTTC. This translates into CASSRRTSGGNEQFF.

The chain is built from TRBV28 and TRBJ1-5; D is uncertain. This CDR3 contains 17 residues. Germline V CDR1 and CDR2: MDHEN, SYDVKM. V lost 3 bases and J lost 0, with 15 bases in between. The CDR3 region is CASSFRQIFYSNQPQHF. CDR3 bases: TGTGCCAGCAGTTTCCGGCAGATCTTTTATAGCAATCAGCCCCAGCATTTT.

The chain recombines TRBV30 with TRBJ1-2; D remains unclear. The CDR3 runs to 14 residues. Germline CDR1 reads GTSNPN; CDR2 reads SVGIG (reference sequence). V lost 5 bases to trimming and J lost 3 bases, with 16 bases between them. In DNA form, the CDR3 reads TGTGCCTGGTTAAGACCCTTCCCAGACTATGGCTACACCTTC. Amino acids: CAWLRPFPDYGYTF.

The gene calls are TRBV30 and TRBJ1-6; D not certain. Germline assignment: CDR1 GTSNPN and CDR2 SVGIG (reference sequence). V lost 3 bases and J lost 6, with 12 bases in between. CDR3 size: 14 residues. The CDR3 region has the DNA TGTGCCTGGAGCGAGGACCTAGTTAATTCACCCCTCCACTTT. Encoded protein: CAWSEDLVNSPLHF.

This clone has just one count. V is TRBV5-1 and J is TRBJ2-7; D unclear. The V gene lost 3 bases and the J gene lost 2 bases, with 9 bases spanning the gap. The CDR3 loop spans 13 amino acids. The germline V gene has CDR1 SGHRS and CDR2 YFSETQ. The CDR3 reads CASSWDNTYEQYF. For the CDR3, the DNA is TGCGCCAGCAGCTGGGATAATACCTACGAGCAGTACTTC.

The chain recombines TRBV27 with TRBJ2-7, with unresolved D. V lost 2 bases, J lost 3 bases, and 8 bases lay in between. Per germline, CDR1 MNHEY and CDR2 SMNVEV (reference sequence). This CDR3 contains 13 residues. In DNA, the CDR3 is TGTGCCAGCAGTTTAACCGACGGCTACGAGCAGTACTTC. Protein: CASSLTDGYEQYF.

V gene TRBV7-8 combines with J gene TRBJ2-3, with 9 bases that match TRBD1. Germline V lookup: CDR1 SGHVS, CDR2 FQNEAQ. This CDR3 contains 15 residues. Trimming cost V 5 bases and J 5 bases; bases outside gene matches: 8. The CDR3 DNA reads TGTGCCAGCAGCCGTCGGGGGACAGGGATAGATACGCAGTATTTT. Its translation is CASSRRGTGIDTQYF.

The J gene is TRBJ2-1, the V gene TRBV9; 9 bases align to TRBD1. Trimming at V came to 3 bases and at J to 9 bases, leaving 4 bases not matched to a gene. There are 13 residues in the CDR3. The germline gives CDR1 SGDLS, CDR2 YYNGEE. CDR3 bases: TGTGCCAGCAGCGATAGACAGGGGGTTGAGCAGTTCTTC. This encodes CASSDRQGVEQFF.

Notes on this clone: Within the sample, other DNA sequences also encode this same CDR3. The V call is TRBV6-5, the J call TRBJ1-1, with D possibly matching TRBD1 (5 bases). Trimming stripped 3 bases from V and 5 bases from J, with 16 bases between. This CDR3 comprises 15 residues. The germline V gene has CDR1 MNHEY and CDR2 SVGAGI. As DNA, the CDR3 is TGTGCCAGCAGTTATGGTGGGCAGGGAAAGACTGAAGCTTTCTTT. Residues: CASSYGGQGKTEAFF.

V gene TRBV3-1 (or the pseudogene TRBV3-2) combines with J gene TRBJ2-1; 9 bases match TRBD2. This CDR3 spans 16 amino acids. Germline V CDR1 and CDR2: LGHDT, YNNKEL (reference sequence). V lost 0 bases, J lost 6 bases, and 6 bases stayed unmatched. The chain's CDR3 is CASSQDPAGGRNEQFF. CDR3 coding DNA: TGTGCCAGCAGCCAAGATCCTGCGGGGGGGCGCAATGAGCAGTTCTTC.

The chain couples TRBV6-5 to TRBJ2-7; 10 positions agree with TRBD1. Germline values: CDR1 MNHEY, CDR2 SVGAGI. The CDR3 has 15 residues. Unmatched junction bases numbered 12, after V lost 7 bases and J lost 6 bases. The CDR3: CASTPQGTGVAEQYF. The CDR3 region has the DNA TGTGCCAGCACCCCCCAGGGGACAGGGGTGGCCGAGCAGTACTTC.